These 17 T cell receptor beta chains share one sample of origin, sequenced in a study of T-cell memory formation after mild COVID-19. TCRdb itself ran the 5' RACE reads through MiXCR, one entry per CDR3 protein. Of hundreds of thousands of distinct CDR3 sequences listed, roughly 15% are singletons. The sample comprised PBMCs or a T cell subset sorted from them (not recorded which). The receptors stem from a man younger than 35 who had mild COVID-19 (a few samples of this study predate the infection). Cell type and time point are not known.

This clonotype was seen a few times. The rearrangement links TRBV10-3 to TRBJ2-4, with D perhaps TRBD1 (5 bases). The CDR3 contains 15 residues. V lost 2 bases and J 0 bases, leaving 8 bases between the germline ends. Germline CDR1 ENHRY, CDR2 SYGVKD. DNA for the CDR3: TGTGCCATCAGTGAGGACAGACTAGCCAAAAACATTCAGTACTTC. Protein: CAISEDRLAKNIQYF.

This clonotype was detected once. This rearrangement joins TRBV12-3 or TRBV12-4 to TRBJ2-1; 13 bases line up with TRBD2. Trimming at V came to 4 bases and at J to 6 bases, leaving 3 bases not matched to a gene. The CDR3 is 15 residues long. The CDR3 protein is CASSSRTSGSNEQFF. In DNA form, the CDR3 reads TGTGCCAGCAGTTCCCGGACTAGCGGGAGCAATGAGCAGTTCTTC.

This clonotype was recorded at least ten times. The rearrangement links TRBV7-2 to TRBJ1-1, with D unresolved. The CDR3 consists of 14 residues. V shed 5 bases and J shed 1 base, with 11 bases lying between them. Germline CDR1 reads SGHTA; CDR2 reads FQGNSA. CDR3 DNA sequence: TGTGCCAGCAGCCCGCTGACCCAGAACACTGAAGCTTTCTTT. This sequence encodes CASSPLTQNTEAFF.

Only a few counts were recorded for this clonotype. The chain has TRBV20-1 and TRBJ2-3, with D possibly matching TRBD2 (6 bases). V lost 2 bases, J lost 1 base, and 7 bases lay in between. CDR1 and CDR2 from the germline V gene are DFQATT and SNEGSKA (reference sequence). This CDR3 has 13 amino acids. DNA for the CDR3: TGCAGTGCTAGATGGGAGGGCACAGATACGCAGTATTTT. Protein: CSARWEGTDTQYF.

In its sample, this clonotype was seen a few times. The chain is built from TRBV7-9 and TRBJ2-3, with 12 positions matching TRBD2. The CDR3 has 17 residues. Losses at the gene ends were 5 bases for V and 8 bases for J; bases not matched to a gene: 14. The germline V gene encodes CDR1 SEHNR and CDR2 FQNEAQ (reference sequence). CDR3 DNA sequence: TGTGCCAGCAGCGCCCGGACTAGCGGGACCGGGGATGGTACGCAGTATTTT. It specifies CASSARTSGTGDGTQYF.

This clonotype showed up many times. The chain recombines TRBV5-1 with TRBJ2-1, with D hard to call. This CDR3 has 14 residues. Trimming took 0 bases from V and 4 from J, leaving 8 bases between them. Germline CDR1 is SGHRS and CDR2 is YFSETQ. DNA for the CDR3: TGCGCCAGCAGCTTGGCCGGCAATTACAATGAGCAGTTCTTC. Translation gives CASSLAGNYNEQFF.

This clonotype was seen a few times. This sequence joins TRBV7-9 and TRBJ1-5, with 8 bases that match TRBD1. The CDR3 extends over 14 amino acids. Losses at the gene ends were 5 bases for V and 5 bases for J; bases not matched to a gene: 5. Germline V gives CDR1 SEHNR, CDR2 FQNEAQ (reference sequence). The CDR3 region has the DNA TGTGCCAGCAGCGCAGACAGGGGTGATCAGCCCCAGCATTTT. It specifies CASSADRGDQPQHF.

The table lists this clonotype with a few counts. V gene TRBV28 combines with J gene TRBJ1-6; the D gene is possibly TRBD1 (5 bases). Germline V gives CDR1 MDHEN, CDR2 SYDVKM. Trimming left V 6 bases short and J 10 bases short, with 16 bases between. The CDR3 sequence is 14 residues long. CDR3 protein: CASRRSGGGSPLHF. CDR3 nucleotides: TGTGCCAGCAGGCGGTCGGGTGGGGGGTCACCCCTCCACTTT.

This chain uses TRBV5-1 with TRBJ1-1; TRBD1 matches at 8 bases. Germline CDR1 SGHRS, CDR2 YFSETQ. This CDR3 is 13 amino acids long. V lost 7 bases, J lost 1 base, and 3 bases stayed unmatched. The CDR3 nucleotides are TGCGCCAGCGGGGACAGGCCGAACACTGAAGCTTTCTTT. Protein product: CASGDRPNTEAFF.

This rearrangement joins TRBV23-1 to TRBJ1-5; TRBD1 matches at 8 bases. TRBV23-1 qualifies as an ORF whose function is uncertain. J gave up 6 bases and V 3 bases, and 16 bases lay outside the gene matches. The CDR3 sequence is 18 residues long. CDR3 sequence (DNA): TGCGCCAGCAGTCATGCCGGGACAGGTTCCGGTGGCGCTCAGCCCCAGCATTTT. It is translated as CASSHAGTGSGGAQPQHF.

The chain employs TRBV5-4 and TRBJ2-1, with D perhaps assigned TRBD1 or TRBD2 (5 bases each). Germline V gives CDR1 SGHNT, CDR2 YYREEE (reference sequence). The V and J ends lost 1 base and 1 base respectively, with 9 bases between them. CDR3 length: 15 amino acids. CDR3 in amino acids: CASSLQGASYNEQFF. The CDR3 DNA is TGTGCCAGCAGCTTGCAGGGAGCGTCCTACAATGAGCAGTTCTTC.

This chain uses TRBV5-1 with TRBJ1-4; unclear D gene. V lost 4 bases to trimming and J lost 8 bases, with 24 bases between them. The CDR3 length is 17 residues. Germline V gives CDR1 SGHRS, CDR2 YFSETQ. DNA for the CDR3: TGCGCCAGCAGCCAAAGCCCACCCCAGGAATTTCACGAAAAACTGTTTTTT. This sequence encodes CASSQSPPQEFHEKLFF.

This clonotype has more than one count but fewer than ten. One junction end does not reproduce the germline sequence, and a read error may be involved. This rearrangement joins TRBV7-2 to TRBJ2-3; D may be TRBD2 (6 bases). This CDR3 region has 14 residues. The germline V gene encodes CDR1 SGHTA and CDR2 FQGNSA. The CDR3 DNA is TGTGCCAGCACCTTACGGGGGTACACAGATACGCAGTATTTT. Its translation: CASTLRGYTDTQYF.

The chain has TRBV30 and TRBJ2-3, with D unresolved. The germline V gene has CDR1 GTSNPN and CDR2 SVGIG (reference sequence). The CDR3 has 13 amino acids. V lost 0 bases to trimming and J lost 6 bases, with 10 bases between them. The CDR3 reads CAWSVRHRDTQYF. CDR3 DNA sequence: TGTGCCTGGAGTGTCCGACACCGCGATACGCAGTATTTT.

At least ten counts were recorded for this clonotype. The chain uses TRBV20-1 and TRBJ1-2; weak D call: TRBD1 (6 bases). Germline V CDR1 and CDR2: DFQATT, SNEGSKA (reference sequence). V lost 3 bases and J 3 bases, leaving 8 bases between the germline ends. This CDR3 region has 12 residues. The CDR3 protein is CSARNRDYGYTF. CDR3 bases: TGCAGTGCTAGGAACAGGGACTATGGCTACACCTTC.

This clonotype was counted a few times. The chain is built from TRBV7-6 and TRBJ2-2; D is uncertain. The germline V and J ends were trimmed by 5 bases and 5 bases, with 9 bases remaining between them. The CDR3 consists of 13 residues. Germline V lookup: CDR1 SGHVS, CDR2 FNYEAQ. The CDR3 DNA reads TGTGCCAGCAGCCCTTTGGAGACCGGGGAGCTGTTTTTT. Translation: CASSPLETGELFF.

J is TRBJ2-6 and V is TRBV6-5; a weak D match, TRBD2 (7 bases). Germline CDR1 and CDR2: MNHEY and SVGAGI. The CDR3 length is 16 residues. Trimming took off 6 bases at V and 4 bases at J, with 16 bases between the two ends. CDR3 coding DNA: TGTGCCAGCAGGCGCCGCGGGGGCGCCGGGGCCAACGTCCTGACTTTC. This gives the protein CASRRRGGAGANVLTF.